This T cell receptor (beta chain) was identified during a study of regulatory T cells in long-lasting Graves disease (dated by TCRdb to about 2021). A note on the overall study: Newly diagnosed Graves' disease patients had taken antithyroid drugs for less than 3 months. Patients with persistent Graves' disease were compared with patients with newly diagnosed Graves' disease using TCR sequencing and RNA sequencing of peripheral blood. The study took place in China and was registered as a clinical trial. A total of roughly 35 samples underwent TCR sequencing: about 13 from persistent and about 20 from newly diagnosed Graves' disease patients.

The protocol used for the library was multiplex PCR. Sequencing was carried out with an Illumina HiSeq 4000. iRepertoire HTBI primers and Arm-PCR amplification of CDR3 regions were used to construct TCR beta libraries. Gel purification was performed on PCR products prior to sequencing. In the authors' own workflow: A total of 60 to 80 TRBV and 14 TRBJ segments were identified across samples and were used for gene usage analysis of CDR3 amino acid clonotypes. Filtered high-quality paired reads were merged into contigs using COPE and FqMerger. Contigs were aligned with BLAST to IMGT TRBV, TRBD and TRBJ reference genes, and CDR3 was defined per IMGT. Clonotypes above 0.1% frequency were classified as highly expanded clones. Repertoire diversity was measured by Shannon entropy, and V-J evenness by the Gini coefficient. Public clonotypes were defined as clonotypes shared by more than one individual. TCRdb applied fastp at Q25 and MiXCR to the public reads, then kept only in-frame beta chains. CDR3 protein duplicates are merged, each entry listing the most common genes and DNA. The V and J calls and clone size come from TCRdb's table, not from the authors' own analysis. Here the sample has roughly 420,000 distinct CDR3 sequences; about 14% occur a single time. The top ten constitute over 15% of the sample.

The sample's time point label, decoded: newly diagnosed GD, antithyroid drugs for less than 3 months. For both TCR sequencing and RNA sequencing, RNA was extracted from PBMCs using TRIzol. The diagnosis of Graves' disease followed American Thyroid Association guidelines. Recruitment of patients was carried out at an endocrinology department in Xi'an, China. From each patient, 7.5 to 10 milliliters of peripheral blood was collected into an EDTA anticoagulant tube. Ficoll Paque Plus density gradient separation was used to isolate PBMCs, and no additional T cell sorting was done. An Agilent 2100 Bioanalyzer and agarose gel were used to check RNA quality, while a NanoDrop 2000 measured RNA concentration. This clonotype has only a few counts. Its cognate antigen has yet to be identified. Per-base qualities were not stored, and no clone one base away is much larger. The study at large found these results: Only the TCR beta chain was sequenced and analyzed. Because the primary lesion, thyroid tissue, could not be accessed, the study looked at peripheral blood alone. Persistent patients shared more public clonotypes among themselves (2,741) than newly diagnosed patients did (about 970). Compared with newly diagnosed patients, patients with persistent Graves' disease had lower TCR Shannon entropy and fewer highly expanded clones, which suggests clonal expansion. Preferential use of TRBV28, TRBJ1-2 and TRBJ2-5 was observed in persistent disease, whereas TRBV20-1 and TRBJ2-1 were favored in newly diagnosed disease. As a limitation, the authors acknowledged that the small sample size may reduce accuracy.

The germline V gene specifies MNHNS as CDR1 and SASEGT as CDR2. The CDR3, from cysteine to phenylalanine, totals 13 residues. The retained sequence is limited to the CDR3, 39 bases, with the frame set at the first base. Cut back by 2 bases and 4 bases, the V and J ends lie 6 bases apart. The data were also submitted as part of a second study, on T cells in Graves' hyperthyroidism and ophthalmopathy. As that second paper reports: A patient counted as having stable Graves' hyperthyroidism if no progression to ophthalmopathy occurred over 18 months of follow-up. Hyperthyroidism patients were newly diagnosed, with disease duration under 2 months, and aged 18 to 65 years. Patients with uncontrolled infections, other autoimmune diseases, pregnancy or lactation were excluded. Diagnoses relied on clinical symptoms, serum thyroxine and TRAb, thyroid ultrasound and orbital computed tomography. A first-round RT-PCR of the TCR CDR3 used the HTBI primer set with the Qiagen OneStep RT-PCR kit. Most expanded thyroid clonotypes (frequency above 0.001) were also detected in blood, a finding suggesting that blood repertoires may reflect thyroid immune responses. Ophthalmopathy was separated from stable hyperthyroidism by a 13 V-J signature model, with 85% to 90% sensitivity and about 81% specificity obtained in cross-validation and 80%/75% obtained in testing. In validation, progression to ophthalmopathy was predicted by the model with around 70% sensitivity and around 75% specificity, a median of roughly six months before onset. A discovery cohort of approximately 100 patients, about 40 with Graves' ophthalmopathy and about 58 with stable Graves' hyperthyroidism, was used to find distinguishing TCR V-J signatures. Prospective prediction of ophthalmopathy was tested in an independent validation cohort consisting of fewer than 20 hyperthyroidism patients and some 15 patients who later progressed to ophthalmopathy. For training and testing, the roughly 100 patients in the discovery cohort were randomly divided in a 7:3 ratio. In over five Graves' hyperthyroidism patients, the study also compared T-cell repertoires from thyroid tissue with T-cell repertoires from blood. After blood sampling, hyperthyroidism patients were treated with methimazole at a starting dose of 30 mg daily, and ophthalmopathy patients were treated with high-dose intravenous methylprednisolone. Libraries were constructed in a second round of multiplex PCR, after which size selection and purification were performed. Sequencing of the libraries was done on an Illumina HiSeq2000 using paired-end 100 bp reads. SOAPnuke was used to process the raw data, with reads discarded if the reads contained adapters or uncalled bases, had a mean Phred below 15, or lacked an exact constant-primer or identifier match. High-quality paired reads were merged using COPE v1.2.5, and each unique nucleotide sequence was defined as a clonotype. MiTCR v1.1 was used to align the clonotypes against IMGT TRBV, TRBD and TRBJ reference segments. Analysis was restricted to V-J combinations with a frequency above 0.0001, which covered 99% to 99.2% of repertoires. The TCS score was defined as the ratio of F50 (clonal expansion) to E x V (chaos), calculated using BLOSUM62-based TCRdist between CDR3 peptides within each V-J. Welch's t-statistics and random forest reduced 500 to 550 V-J features to roughly 13, which were used in a naive Bayes classifier (R e1071). No statistical method was used to set the sample size in advance, and investigators knew the group allocation. TCR Vbeta CDR3 sequencing of 120 to 150 peripheral blood samples (43 ophthalmopathy, about 80 hyperthyroidism and 17 progressor patients) is reported in the paper.

The sequence was obtained from a woman in her 50s with Graves disease. Donor details come from another sample of the same person, matched by shared clones. The chain couples TRBV6-1 to TRBJ2-1; the D gene assignment is ambiguous. Sequenced material: peripheral blood mononuclear cells (PBMCs), taken at new diagnosis, from a patient treated with antithyroid drugs. The CDR3: CASSERVYNEQFF. Here is the DNA: TGTGCCAGCAGTGAAAGAGTTTACAATGAGCAGTTCTTC.